This T cell receptor beta chain was profiled in a study of Tregs in tolerant kidney transplant recipients. Clones were sequenced by immunoSEQ multiplex PCR, and TCRdb holds only the in-frame ones, with some missing. The sample lists about 240,000 clones, around 81% occurring once. The CDR3 runs to 17 residues. Germline CDR1 MNHEY, CDR2 SMNVEV (reference sequence). Trimming removed 4 bases at V and 3 bases at J, with 19 bases between. The sequenced sample was CD4+ T cells from blood. The sequence derives from a human donor in good health. This chain joins TRBV27 and TRBJ1-5; D gene uncertain. The CDR3: CASSSMTGRPSNQPQHF. CDR3 bases: TGTGCCAGCAGTTCCATGACTGGAAGGCCCTCCAATCAGCCCCAGCATTTT.